This T cell receptor (beta chain) was profiled in a study of cytomegalovirus exposure and HLA in healthy donors. Germline V gives CDR1 LNHNV, CDR2 YYDKDF (reference sequence). CDR3 length: 13 amino acids. Trimming stripped 4 bases from V and 1 base from J, with 7 bases between. Study-wide points: TCR beta chains numbering some 160 were designated cytomegalovirus-associated. Several of the most significant clusters were apparently associated with common viral pathogens in a later analysis. TCR beta sequences numbering more than 15,000 were associated with HLA alleles at 0.05 false discovery rate in a later analysis.

This clone was counted between two and nine times. The antigen remains undetermined. The PCR used 60 Vbeta and 13 Jbeta primers. Clones were sequenced by immunoSEQ multiplex PCR, and TCRdb holds only the in-frame ones, with some missing. The sample has about 140,000 clones; 79% are singletons. The specimen sequenced was PBMCs. The sequence was collected from a male donor in good health and CMV-seronegative. This chain joins TRBV15 and TRBJ1-1; D not resolved. The CDR3 bases are TGTGCCACCAGCATCACCAGGAACACTGAAGCTTTCTTT. Amino acids: CATSITRNTEAFF.